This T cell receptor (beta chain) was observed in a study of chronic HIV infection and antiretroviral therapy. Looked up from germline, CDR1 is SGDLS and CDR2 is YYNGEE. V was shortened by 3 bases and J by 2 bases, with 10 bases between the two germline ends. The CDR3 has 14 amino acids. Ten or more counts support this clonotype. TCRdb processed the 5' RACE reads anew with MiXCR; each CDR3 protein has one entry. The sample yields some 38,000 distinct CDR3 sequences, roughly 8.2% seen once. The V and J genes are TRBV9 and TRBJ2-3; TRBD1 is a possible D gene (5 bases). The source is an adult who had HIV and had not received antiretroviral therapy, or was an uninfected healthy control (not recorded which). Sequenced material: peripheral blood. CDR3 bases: TGTGCCAGCAGCGACGACAGAATCACAGATACGCAGTATTTT. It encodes CASSDDRITDTQYF.